The 29 T cell receptor beta chains in this list originate from one sample, sequenced in a study of T cells in Graves' hyperthyroidism and ophthalmopathy. The investigators amplified TCR beta CDR3 regions from RNA transcripts. The HTBI set primed first-round TCR CDR3 RT-PCR. A single record per CDR3 protein comes from TCRdb applying MiXCR to the multiplex PCR reads. The sample lists approximately 720,000 distinct CDR3 sequences; 18% were seen once. The sequencing input was blood. The receptors derive from a woman between 45 and 60 years old with Graves' hyperthyroidism that later progressed to Graves' ophthalmopathy.

The chain employs TRBV6-1 and TRBJ2-2; TRBD1 is a possible D gene (5 bases). The germline V and J ends were trimmed by 1 base and 3 bases, with 6 bases remaining between them. From germline, CDR1 is MNHNS and CDR2 SASEGT. This CDR3 has 14 amino acids. CDR3 nucleotides: TGTGCCAGCAGTGAAGGGGGCTACACCGGGGAGCTGTTTTTT. Translating gives CASSEGGYTGELFF.

This clonotype turned up a few times. One base away lies a much larger clone, so this may be a sequencing read error. This chain uses TRBV30 with TRBJ2-1; 11 bases align to TRBD2. The CDR3 has 15 amino acids. CDR1 and CDR2 from the germline V gene are GTSNPN and SVGIG (reference sequence). The V and J ends lost 1 base and 12 bases, in that order; junction bases with no gene match: 11. The CDR3 here is CAWSGLAGGVEGQFF. In nucleotides, the CDR3 is TGTGCCTGGAGTGGGCTAGCGGGGGGAGTGGAGGGGCAGTTCTTC.

This clonotype was seen a handful of times. V and J are TRBV9 and TRBJ2-5; D is undetermined. The germline CDR1 and CDR2 sequences are SGDLS and YYNGEE. V was pared by 4 bases and J by 1 base, with 5 bases between. The CDR3 length is 12 residues. The CDR3 DNA sequence: TGTGCCAGCAGCACCCCCCAAGAGACCCAGTACTTC. It codes for CASSTPQETQYF.

In its sample, this clonotype was seen a few times. J is TRBJ2-6 and V is TRBV12-3 or TRBV12-4; 9 positions agree with TRBD1. The V gene end was trimmed by 7 bases and the J gene end by 1 base; junction bases not matched to a gene: 8. The CDR3 extends over 17 amino acids. In DNA, the CDR3 is TGTGCCAGCAACGCCGGGACAGGGTCTTCTGGGGCCAACGTCCTGACTTTC. It yields the protein CASNAGTGSSGANVLTF.

The chain links TRBV9 to TRBJ2-6; D perhaps matches TRBD2 (7 bases). Germline CDR1 SGDLS, CDR2 YYNGEE. V lost 3 bases to trimming and J lost 0 bases, with 16 bases between them. CDR3 length equals 18 residues. The CDR3 protein is CASSALGGVTSGANVLTF. The CDR3 nucleotides are TGTGCCAGCAGCGCGCTAGGGGGGGTTACCTCTGGGGCCAACGTCCTGACTTTC.

In this sample, this clonotype turned up a few times. The chain employs TRBV10-3 and TRBJ2-7, with D perhaps matching TRBD1 (6 bases). The CDR3 extends over 15 amino acids. The germline gives CDR1 ENHRY, CDR2 SYGVKD. Between the trimmed V and J ends, which lost 3 bases and 2 bases, there was a span of 14 bases. This CDR3 reads CAISDITGLPYEQYF. In nucleotides, the CDR3 is TGTGCCATCAGTGATATTACAGGGTTGCCCTACGAGCAGTACTTC.

This clonotype was seen only a few times. The chain combines TRBV7-8 with TRBJ1-2; D gene unclear. V lost 1 base to trimming and J lost 8 bases, with 11 bases between them. From germline, CDR1 is SGHVS and CDR2 FQNEAQ. The CDR3 covers 13 residues. The CDR3 region has the DNA TGTGCCAGCAGCTTAGGACGTGACCGAGGCTACACCTTC. This translates into CASSLGRDRGYTF.

The chain joins TRBV20-1 to TRBJ1-2, with D perhaps TRBD1 (6 bases). Germline assignment: CDR1 DFQATT and CDR2 SNEGSKA (reference sequence). Trimming removed 5 bases at V and 2 bases at J, with 15 bases between. The CDR3 is 14 amino acids. The chain's CDR3 is CSAAGARGNYGYTF. The CDR3 nucleotides are TGCAGTGCTGCAGGGGCTCGGGGAAACTATGGCTACACCTTC.

This clonotype was recorded many times. The chain uses TRBV20-1 and TRBJ1-1; tentative D call: TRBD1 (5 bases). Germline V lookup: CDR1 DFQATT, CDR2 SNEGSKA (reference sequence). This CDR3 contains 14 residues. Trimming pared 0 bases from V and 3 bases from J, leaving 11 bases between. The CDR3 sequence: CSARDQGRYTEAFF. In DNA form, the CDR3 reads TGCAGTGCTAGAGATCAGGGACGGTACACTGAAGCTTTCTTT.

This clonotype was seen ten or more times. This chain uses TRBV3-1 with TRBJ1-5, with TRBD1 as a possible D gene (5 bases). The CDR3 is made up of 14 amino acids. The germline V gene encodes CDR1 LGHDT and CDR2 YNNKEL (reference sequence). With 0 bases removed from V and 6 bases from J, the gap between germline ends came to 9 bases. This chain's CDR3 is CASSQDLGGQPQHF. The CDR3 DNA is TGTGCCAGCAGCCAAGACTTGGGGGGTCAGCCCCAGCATTTT. Full variable domain (remainder filled in from reference TRBV3-1 and TRBJ1-5): DTAVSQTPKYLVTQMGNDKSIKCEQNLGHDTMYWYKQDSKKFLKIMFSYNNKELIINETVPNRFSPKSPDKAHLNLHINSLELGDSAVYFCASSQDLGGQPQHFGDGTRLSIL.

As for this clonotype: One end of the junction varies from germline; a read error may be responsible. V is TRBV3-1 and J is TRBJ1-3, with D unresolved. The CDR3 has 17 amino acids. CDR1 is LGHDT and CDR2 is YNNKEL in the germline V gene (reference sequence). The CDR3 loop reads CTSSQDQTGPRGNTIYF. As DNA, the CDR3 is TGTACCAGCAGCCAAGATCAAACCGGCCCGAGGGGAAACACCATATATTTT.

The chain links TRBV5-5 to TRBJ1-2, with D possibly TRBD1 on 5 matching bases. V gave up 1 base and J gave up 4 bases, with 14 bases separating them. This CDR3 spans 15 amino acids. CDR1 is SGHKS, CDR2 YYEKEE, per germline (reference sequence). CDR3 DNA: TGTGCCAGCAGCTTGCGCCGGGACGGTACCTATGGCTACACCTTC. Its translation is CASSLRRDGTYGYTF.

The chain recombines TRBV5-1 with TRBJ2-5, with D possibly TRBD2 on 5 matching bases. V lost 7 bases and J 5 bases, leaving 27 bases between the germline ends. Looked up from germline, CDR1 is SGHRS and CDR2 is YFSETQ. The CDR3 consists of 17 residues. This CDR3 reads CASDREGRPHLGETQYF. The CDR3 DNA is TGCGCCAGCGATCGAGAGGGCAGGCCGCATCTTGGGGAGACCCAGTACTTC.

This clonotype was recorded many times. CDR3 residues: CSARDHKNNEQFF. The CDR3 region has the DNA TGCAGTGCTAGAGATCATAAGAACAATGAGCAGTTCTTC. The rearrangement uses TRBV20-1 and TRBJ2-1; D call uncertain. CDR1 and CDR2 from the germline V gene are DFQATT and SNEGSKA (reference sequence). V lost 0 bases and J 5 bases, leaving 8 bases between the germline ends. The CDR3 spans 13 residues.

V and J are TRBV6-1 and TRBJ1-2; 7 bases map to TRBD1. Germline-derived CDR1 and CDR2 are MNHNS and SASEGT. J lost 2 bases, V lost 7 bases, and 13 bases had no gene match. The CDR3 has 16 amino acids. Here the CDR3 DNA reads TGTGCCAGCAAACCAGGACAGGCCGCCTTAAACTATGGCTACACCTTC. As protein: CASKPGQAALNYGYTF.

Comments on this clonotype: No conserved phenylalanine or tryptophan ends this CDR3, so it is likely a read error. The chain recombines TRBV4-1 with TRBJ2-5, with TRBD2 as a possible D gene (5 bases). Trimming removed 4 bases at V and 7 bases at J, with 19 bases between. The CDR3 spans 15 residues. The V gene's germline CDR1 is MGHRA and CDR2 YSYEKL. CDR3 amino acids: CASSPATDLRGTQYL. The CDR3 coding sequence is TGCGCCAGCAGCCCCGCCACCGATCTCCGGGGGACCCAGTACCTC.

This clonotype was recorded at least ten times. The rearrangement links TRBV5-6 to TRBJ2-3, with 8 bases matching TRBD2. Unmatched junction bases numbered 10, after V lost 4 bases and J lost 0 bases. The CDR3 covers 17 residues. Germline V gene sequence: CDR1 SGHDT, CDR2 YYEEEE. The CDR3 loop reads CASSRIAGRLSTDTQYF. CDR3 nucleotide sequence: TGTGCCAGCAGCAGGATAGCGGGGCGACTGAGCACAGATACGCAGTATTTT. Variable domain in full (rest from reference TRBV5-6 and TRBJ2-3): DAGVTQSPTHLIKTRGQQVTLRCSPKSGHDTVSWYQQALGQGPQFIFQYYEEEERQRGNFPDRFSGHQFPNYSSELNVNALLLGDSALYLCASSRIAGRLSTDTQYFGPGTRLTVL.

This sequence joins TRBV10-3 and TRBJ2-7, with TRBD2 identical over 12 bases. The CDR3 runs to 16 residues. CDR1 is ENHRY, CDR2 SYGVKD, per germline. V trimming: 6 bases; J trimming: 0 bases; junction bases outside the gene matches: 6. The CDR3, as DNA: TGTGCCATCAGGCGGACTAGCGGGGAGCCCTCCTACGAGCAGTACTTC. Its protein is CAIRRTSGEPSYEQYF.

The chain uses TRBV11-2 and TRBJ2-2; weak D call: TRBD2 (5 bases). CDR1 and CDR2 from the germline V gene are SGHAT and FQNNGV. Between the trimmed V and J ends, which lost 1 base and 5 bases, there was a span of 14 bases. The length of the CDR3 is 16 residues. CDR3 DNA sequence: TGTGCCAGCAGCTTAGTGAGGGCAGGCCGGACCGGGGAGCTGTTTTTT. This translates into CASSLVRAGRTGELFF.

This clonotype was counted a few times. The V and J genes are TRBV15 and TRBJ1-2; weak D call: TRBD1 (6 bases). The germline CDR1 and CDR2 sequences are LNHNV and YYDKDF (reference sequence). CDR3 length: 13 residues. Trimming cost V 4 bases and J 7 bases, with 13 bases left between them. The CDR3 sequence: CATSINRDSGYTF. The CDR3 DNA is TGTGCCACCAGCATCAACAGGGACTCTGGCTACACCTTC.

This clonotype was detected ten times or more. V and J are TRBV2 and TRBJ2-5; TRBD1 aligns across 7 bases. CDR1 SNHLY and CDR2 FYNNEI come from the germline V gene. V was clipped by 6 bases and J by 5 bases; unmatched bases: 9. The CDR3 contains 14 residues. The CDR3 protein is CASSRDRSWETQYF. For the CDR3, the DNA is TGTGCCAGCAGCCGGGACAGAAGTTGGGAGACCCAGTACTTC.

This clonotype was counted between two and nine times. This rearrangement joins TRBV27 to TRBJ1-6, with unresolved D. CDR1 and CDR2 from the germline V gene are MNHEY and SMNVEV (reference sequence). The CDR3 sequence is 12 residues long. Between the trimmed V and J ends, which lost 3 bases and 9 bases, there was a span of 6 bases. The CDR3 DNA reads as TGTGCCAGCAGTTTCCGACGTTCACCCCTCCACTTT. Translating gives CASSFRRSPLHF.

This clonotype was recorded a few times. The chain links TRBV7-9 to TRBJ1-1, with unresolved D. V was pared by 8 bases and J by 4 bases, with 14 bases between. The CDR3 covers 13 residues. Germline CDR1 and CDR2: SEHNR and FQNEAQ (reference sequence). The CDR3 here is CASGMSRVTEAFF. The CDR3 coding sequence is TGTGCCAGCGGGATGTCACGTGTCACTGAAGCTTTCTTT.

The sample holds many counts of this clonotype. This chain links TRBV7-8 with TRBJ1-2; the D gene is possibly TRBD1 (5 bases). With 5 bases removed from V and 2 bases from J, the gap between germline ends came to 12 bases. CDR1 SGHVS and CDR2 FQNEAQ come from the germline V gene. CDR3 length equals 14 residues. Written as DNA, the CDR3 is TGTGCCAGCAGCCAGGGAGAGGCGAACTATGGCTACACCTTC. Its translation is CASSQGEANYGYTF.

This clonotype was seen only a few times. V and J are TRBV5-1 and TRBJ2-1; tentative D call: TRBD2 (5 bases). Per germline, CDR1 SGHRS and CDR2 YFSETQ. Deletions cut 4 bases from V and 0 bases from J, with 17 bases between. This CDR3 is 17 amino acids long. The CDR3 loop reads CASSIGRTQSSYNEQFF. CDR3 sequence (DNA): TGCGCCAGCAGCATCGGACGGACTCAGAGCTCCTACAATGAGCAGTTCTTC.

This clonotype was counted ten times or more. J is TRBJ1-2 and V is TRBV3-1, with 7 bases aligning to TRBD1. Germline loops: CDR1 LGHDT, CDR2 YNNKEL (reference sequence). This CDR3 region has 14 residues. V lost 5 bases to trimming and J lost 7 bases; unmatched junction nucleotides: 10. The CDR3: CASSSSLTGFGYTF. The CDR3 DNA sequence: TGTGCCAGCAGCTCAAGTCTGACAGGGTTTGGCTACACCTTC.

This clonotype was detected ten times or more. V gene TRBV2 combines with J gene TRBJ2-1; the match to TRBD2 covers 10 bases. J was trimmed by 0 bases and V by 4 bases; bases with no gene match: 3. Germline-derived CDR1 and CDR2 are SNHLY and FYNNEI. This CDR3 is 16 amino acids long. This chain's CDR3 is CASSGTSGYSYNEQFF. CDR3 nucleotides: TGTGCCAGCAGTGGGACTAGCGGCTACTCCTACAATGAGCAGTTCTTC.

The CDR3 nucleotides are TGTGCCACCAGTGATTCAAGGACAGGCAATCAGCCCCAGCATTTT. This translates into CATSDSRTGNQPQHF. The rearrangement joins TRBV24-1 to TRBJ1-5, with TRBD1 as a possible D gene (6 bases). This CDR3 contains 15 residues. The germline CDR1 and CDR2 sequences are KGHDR and SFDVKD. The V end was cut by 2 bases, the J end by 2 bases, with 9 bases between.

The CDR3 nucleotides are TGTGCCAGCAAACGGGAGGGGACTGAAGCTTTCTTT. This encodes CASKREGTEAFF. The chain carries TRBV6-2 or TRBV6-3 and TRBJ1-1; D might be TRBD1 (5 bases). The V end lost 7 bases, the J end lost 5 bases, and 11 bases lay between the germline ends. The CDR3 covers 12 residues. Germline V gene lookup returns CDR1 MNHEY and CDR2 SVGEGT.